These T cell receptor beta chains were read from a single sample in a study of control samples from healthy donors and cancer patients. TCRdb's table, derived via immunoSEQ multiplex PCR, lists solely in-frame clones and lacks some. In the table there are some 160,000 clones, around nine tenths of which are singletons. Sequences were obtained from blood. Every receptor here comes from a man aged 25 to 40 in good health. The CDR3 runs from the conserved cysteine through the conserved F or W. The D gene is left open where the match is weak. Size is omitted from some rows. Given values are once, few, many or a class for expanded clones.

cdr3_nt: TGTGCCAGCAAGGAGATGAACACTGAAGCTTTCTTT
cdr3_aa: CASKEMNTEAFF
d_call: NA
j_call: TRBJ1-1
clone_size: NA
v_call: TRBV11-1

cdr3_nt: TGTGCCAGCTCACCCCAGACTAGCGGGGTGGATTACGAGCAGTACTTC
cdr3_aa: CASSPQTSGVDYEQYF
d_call: TRBD2
j_call: TRBJ2-7
clone_size: NA
v_call: TRBV18

cdr3_nt: TGTGCCAGCAGTTGGGGGGGACAGCCTGAAGCTTTCTTT
cdr3_aa: CASSWGGQPEAFF
d_call: TRBD1
j_call: TRBJ1-1
clone_size: NA
v_call: TRBV27

cdr3_nt: TGTGCCAGCTCACCAGCTAATCAAGAGACCCAGTACTTC
cdr3_aa: CASSPANQETQYF
d_call: NA
j_call: TRBJ2-5
clone_size: NA
v_call: TRBV18

cdr3_nt: TGTGCCAGCAGCGTAGCCTCTAGCGGGAGGGCCCTATACAATGAGCAGTTCTTC
cdr3_aa: CASSVASSGRALYNEQFF
d_call: TRBD2
j_call: TRBJ2-1
clone_size: NA
v_call: TRBV9

cdr3_nt: TGTGCCAGCAGCCGGAGTGGGAGACGGGATGAGCAGTTCTTC
cdr3_aa: CASSRSGRRDEQFF
d_call: NA
j_call: TRBJ2-1
clone_size: NA
v_call: TRBV3-1/TRBV3-2

cdr3_nt: TGCGCCAGCAGCCAAGGTGACAGGGGCGGTCGGGATACGCAGTATTTT
cdr3_aa: CASSQGDRGGRDTQYF
d_call: TRBD1
j_call: TRBJ2-3
clone_size: once
v_call: TRBV4-1

cdr3_nt: TGTGCCAGCAGTTTGGAATACCAAGAGACCCAGTACTTC
cdr3_aa: CASSLEYQETQYF
d_call: NA
j_call: TRBJ2-5
clone_size: once
v_call: TRBV12-3/TRBV12-4

cdr3_nt: TGTGCCAGCAGCCAAGGAGGAGGGCGGACCCTTACGAACACCGGGGAGCTGTTTTTT
cdr3_aa: CASSQGGGRTLTNTGELFF
d_call: NA
j_call: TRBJ2-2
clone_size: NA
v_call: TRBV14

cdr3_nt: TGTGCCAGTAGAGCAGGGGGTGAAAATTCACCCCTCCACTTT
cdr3_aa: CASRAGGENSPLHF
d_call: TRBD1
j_call: TRBJ1-6
clone_size: NA
v_call: TRBV25-1

cdr3_nt: TGCAGTGCTAGTCTTAGCGGGAAACTGTACGAGCAGTACTTC
cdr3_aa: CSASLSGKLYEQYF
d_call: TRBD2
j_call: TRBJ2-7
clone_size: NA
v_call: TRBV20-1